Listed below are T cell receptor beta chains from one sample, sequenced in a study of blood T cells in healthy people across ages. TCRdb redid the calling of the 5' RACE reads with MiXCR, one entry per CDR3 protein. The data show approximately 2,000,000 distinct CDR3 sequences, around 40% seen once. Sequenced: blood. The receptors stem from a human donor in good health. The CDR3 runs from the conserved cysteine through the conserved F or W. Fields, in order: J gene, V gene, CDR3 length, D gene, clone size, CDR3 DNA, CDR3 protein. The D gene is left open where the match is weak. A clone size is listed for some rows: how often the clone was seen (once, few, many), or a class if it is expanded.

j_gene: TRBJ2-7; v_gene: TRBV28; len: 12; d_gene: -; abundance: few; CDR3nt: TGTGCCAGCAAATCCCCGATGTACGAGCAGTACTTC; CDR3aa: CASKSPMYEQYF
j_gene: TRBJ2-1; v_gene: TRBV7-8; len: 15; d_gene: TRBD2; abundance: few; CDR3nt: TGTGCCTGCAGCTCCCTGGGACTAGCGGGGGAGGAGCAGTTCTTC; CDR3aa: CACSSLGLAGEEQFF
j_gene: TRBJ1-2; v_gene: TRBV12-3/TRBV12-4; len: 12; d_gene: -; abundance: -; CDR3nt: TGTGCCAGCAGTTTCCGATTAGAAGGCTACACCTTC; CDR3aa: CASSFRLEGYTF
j_gene: TRBJ2-6; v_gene: TRBV27; len: 17; d_gene: TRBD1; abundance: few; CDR3nt: TGTGCCAGTGGTTTCGGGACAGGGGGTACTGGGGCCAACATCCTGACTTTC; CDR3aa: CASGFGTGGTGANILTF
j_gene: TRBJ1-5; v_gene: TRBV10-3; len: 14; d_gene: -; abundance: -; CDR3nt: TGTGCCATCAGTGAAGCAGGCCTTCATCAGCCCCAGCATTTT; CDR3aa: CAISEAGLHQPQHF
j_gene: TRBJ1-2; v_gene: TRBV20-1; len: 14; d_gene: TRBD1; abundance: -; CDR3nt: TGCAGTGCTAGAGTGGACAGGGACCACTATGGCTACACCTTC; CDR3aa: CSARVDRDHYGYTF
j_gene: TRBJ1-6; v_gene: TRBV12-3/TRBV12-4; len: 15; d_gene: -; abundance: once; CDR3nt: TGTGCCAGTAGTAAAACGGGGGAATTAAGCGGACCCCTCCACTTT; CDR3aa: CASSKTGELSGPLHF
j_gene: TRBJ1-5; v_gene: TRBV6-5; len: 16; d_gene: TRBD1; abundance: -; CDR3nt: TGTGCCAGCAGCCGAATGACAGGGACGAGCAATCAGCCCCAGCATTTT; CDR3aa: CASSRMTGTSNQPQHF
j_gene: TRBJ2-3; v_gene: TRBV28; len: 14; d_gene: -; abundance: few; CDR3nt: TGTGCCAGCACAATGGCTAATCTAGCAGATACGCAGTATTTT; CDR3aa: CASTMANLADTQYF
j_gene: TRBJ1-4; v_gene: TRBV28; len: 15; d_gene: -; abundance: -; CDR3nt: TGTGCCAGCAGGGTTGGGGAAGCACCTAATGAAAAACTGTTTTTT; CDR3aa: CASRVGEAPNEKLFF
j_gene: TRBJ2-5; v_gene: TRBV10-3; len: 15; d_gene: -; abundance: few; CDR3nt: TGTGCCATCAGTGAGTTATCGGGCCAGGGGGAGACCCAGTACTTC; CDR3aa: CAISELSGQGETQYF